These T cell receptor beta chains were read from a single sample in a study of cytomegalovirus exposure and HLA in healthy donors. Repertoires were generated with immunoSEQ multiplex PCR, while TCRdb's copy carries only in-frame clones and drops some. The table shows some 180,000 clones, with around 80% occurring only once. Specimen: PBMCs. The receptors originated from a young woman in good health and CMV-seropositive. The CDR3 runs from the conserved cysteine through the conserved F or W. D genes are given only for firm matches. Some rows mark clone size as missing; the rest say once, few, many or name a class of expanded clone.

TRBV2	.	TRBJ2-7	.	CASSDQAYEQYF	TGTGCCAGCAGCGACCAGGCCTACGAGCAGTACTTC
TRBV7-9	TRBD1	TRBJ2-1	.	CASSLGQPSDNEQFF	TGTGCCAGCAGCCTGGGACAGCCCTCGGACAATGAGCAGTTCTTC
TRBV6-1	.	TRBJ2-5	many	CASTIPKEPETQYF	TGTGCCAGCACTATCCCGAAGGAGCCGGAGACCCAGTACTTC
TRBV9	.	TRBJ1-2	.	CASSVVTGRGYTF	TGTGCCAGCAGCGTAGTAACAGGGCGAGGCTACACCTTC
TRBV4-1	TRBD2	TRBJ2-3	.	CASSQDRKRGAHTDTQYF	TGCGCCAGCAGCCAAGATCGGAAGCGGGGGGCCCACACAGATACGCAGTATTTT
TRBV6-5	TRBD1	TRBJ1-2	once	CASSYSIQGANYGYTF	TGTGCCAGCAGTTACTCGATACAGGGGGCTAACTATGGCTACACCTTC
TRBV4-3	TRBD2	TRBJ2-7	.	CASSQDPFTSGGSSYEQYF	TGCGCCAGCAGCCAAGATCCCTTTACTAGCGGGGGGAGCTCCTACGAGCAGTACTTC
TRBV7-9	.	TRBJ2-7	.	CASSKINAGFEQYF	TGTGCCAGCAGTAAAATAAACGCGGGGTTCGAGCAGTACTTC
TRBV19	.	TRBJ2-2	.	CASSSGSDPGELFF	TGTGCCAGTAGTAGCGGATCAGACCCCGGGGAGCTGTTTTTT
TRBV28	TRBD2	TRBJ2-2	.	CASSFAGGGTGELFF	TGTGCCAGCAGTTTCGCGGGGGGCGGAACCGGGGAGCTGTTTTTT
TRBV9	TRBD1	TRBJ1-2	.	CASSVGGTGANYGYTF	TGTGCCAGCAGCGTAGGAGGTACAGGGGCTAACTATGGCTACACCTTC
TRBV5-8	TRBD1	TRBJ1-4	.	CASSLEGRTGEKLFF	TGTGCCAGCAGCTTGGAGGGAAGGACAGGGGAAAAACTGTTTTTT
TRBV7-2	.	TRBJ2-1	few	CASSLTPQGKEQFF	TGTGCCAGCAGCTTGACCCCCCAGGGTAAGGAGCAGTTCTTC
TRBV1	.	TRBJ2-1	.	CTSSQVWGSGAPRGDEQFF	.